The 21 T cell receptor beta chains below were found in one sample sequenced in a study of a mutant IDH1 vaccine in newly diagnosed glioma. Using immunoSEQ multiplex PCR, the repertoire was profiled, and TCRdb retains in-frame clones only, with some absent. The repertoire has some 30,000 clones, around 90% of them found once; the top ten carry 20% to 25%. No antigen has been assigned to these receptors. Time point in this sample: week 11, during vaccination. Topical imiquimod accompanied each vaccine dose, which consisted of 300 ug of mutant IDH1 20-mer peptide. This specimen was PBMCs, taken from a glioma patient whose treatment included an IDH1 peptide vaccine. The receptor source for this set is a man between 18 and 35 years old with glioma.

This chain uses TRBV10-2 with TRBJ1-5; D unresolved. Trimming pared 6 bases from V and 0 bases from J, leaving 6 bases between. Germline CDR1 and CDR2: WSHSY and SAAADI. This CDR3 has 13 residues. The CDR3 nucleotides read TGCGCCAGCAGCCTTTATAGCAATCAGCCCCAGCATTTT. Its protein is CASSLYSNQPQHF.

The chain links TRBV4-1 to TRBJ1-1, with 8 bases fitting TRBD1. The CDR3 length is 15 residues. With V trimmed by 2 bases and J by 1 base, 3 bases remained unmatched. Germline-derived CDR1 and CDR2 are MGHRA and YSYEKL. The CDR3 DNA is TGCGCCAGCAGCCAACAGGGGGCCCCGAACACTGAAGCTTTCTTT. It specifies CASSQQGAPNTEAFF.

The chain couples TRBV19 to TRBJ2-5; maybe TRBD2 (6 bases). This CDR3 comprises 12 residues. The germline CDR1 and CDR2 sequences are LNHDA and SQIVND (reference sequence). Trimming cost V 9 bases and J 5 bases, with 13 bases left between them. CDR3 sequence (DNA): TGTGCCAGCGGCGTGGCGGGGGAGACCCAGTACTTC. Its protein product is CASGVAGETQYF.

This rearrangement joins TRBV19 to TRBJ1-2; TRBD1 matches 10 bases. Germline V lookup: CDR1 LNHDA, CDR2 SQIVND (reference sequence). Trimming at V came to 10 bases and at J to 6 bases, leaving 8 bases not matched to a gene. CDR3 length: 13 residues. CDR3 sequence (DNA): TGTGCCACCAAGACAGGGGGCGTCGATGGCTACACCTTC. Protein product: CATKTGGVDGYTF.

The chain is built from TRBV30 and TRBJ2-7; 10 bases are a match to TRBD1. The germline gives CDR1 GTSNPN, CDR2 SVGIG (reference sequence). The V and J ends lost 6 bases and 1 base, in that order; junction bases with no gene match: 6. This CDR3 is built from 14 residues. The CDR3 sequence is CACHRTGGSYEQYF. The CDR3 nucleotides are TGTGCCTGCCATAGGACAGGGGGTTCCTACGAGCAGTACTTC.

The chain uses TRBV30 and TRBJ2-1; TRBD2 agrees at 8 bases. This CDR3 comprises 14 residues. Trimming cost V 7 bases and J 9 bases; bases outside gene matches: 14. The germline V gene encodes CDR1 GTSNPN and CDR2 SVGIG (reference sequence). The CDR3 region is CASNRVRLASEQFF. In DNA, the CDR3 is TGTGCCTCAAACAGGGTTCGACTAGCGAGTGAGCAGTTCTTC.

This rearrangement joins TRBV5-4 to TRBJ1-2; 8 bases agree with TRBD1. V was clipped by 4 bases and J by 7 bases; unmatched bases: 9. This CDR3 is 14 amino acids long. Germline CDR1 and CDR2: SGHNT and YYREEE (reference sequence). The CDR3 loop reads CASSPGQGRLGYTF. DNA of the CDR3: TGTGCCAGCAGCCCAGGACAGGGCCGCCTTGGCTACACCTTC. Full variable domain (remainder filled in from reference TRBV5-4 and TRBJ1-2): ETGVTQSPTHLIKTRGQQVTLRCSSQSGHNTVSWYQQALGQGPQFIFQYYREEENGRGNFPPRFSGLQFPNYSSELNVNALELDDSALYLCASSPGQGRLGYTFGSGTRLTVV.

The gene calls are TRBV28 and TRBJ1-2; TRBD1 aligns across 7 bases. Germline-derived CDR1 and CDR2 are MDHEN and SYDVKM. The CDR3 length is 14 residues. With V trimmed by 6 bases and J by 8 bases, 12 bases remained unmatched. The CDR3 loop is CASSPTGREKGYTF. CDR3 nucleotide sequence: TGTGCCAGCAGCCCGACAGGGAGGGAAAAAGGCTACACCTTC.

V is TRBV2 and J is TRBJ2-7; D uncertain. The CDR3 totals 11 residues. Trimming removed 7 bases at V and 4 bases at J, with 8 bases between. Germline loops: CDR1 SNHLY, CDR2 FYNNEI. The CDR3 loop is CASKAEYEQYF. The CDR3, as DNA: TGTGCCAGCAAAGCCGAATACGAGCAGTACTTC. Variable domain in full (rest from reference TRBV2 and TRBJ2-7): EPEVTQTPSHQVTQMGQEVILRCVPISNHLYFYWYRQILGQKVEFLVSFYNNEISEKSEIFDDQFSVERPDGSNFTLKIRSTKLEDSAMYFCASKAEYEQYFGPGTRLTVT.

CDR3 sequence: CATSGGNRGSGELFF. The CDR3 region has the DNA TGTGCCACCAGCGGCGGGAACAGGGGCTCCGGGGAGCTGTTTTTT. The V gene is TRBV15, the J gene TRBJ2-2, with D possibly matching TRBD1 (7 bases). The CDR3 loop spans 15 amino acids. Looked up from germline, CDR1 is LNHNV and CDR2 is YYDKDF (reference sequence). V lost 5 bases and J 6 bases, leaving 16 bases between the germline ends.

The chain combines TRBV30 with TRBJ2-7; weak D call: TRBD1 (5 bases). This CDR3 spans 11 amino acids. V was pared by 3 bases and J by 7 bases, with 10 bases between. The germline gives CDR1 GTSNPN, CDR2 SVGIG (reference sequence). In DNA form, the CDR3 reads TGTGCCTGGAGCTTGGGGCGGGAGCAGTACTTC. It codes for CAWSLGREQYF.

The chain employs TRBV6-5 and TRBJ1-4; 8 nucleotides match TRBD1. Germline lookup yields CDR1 MNHEY and CDR2 SVGAGI. CDR3 length equals 14 residues. Germline trimming cut 5 bases from V and 7 bases from J; bases unmatched to any gene: 6. As DNA, the CDR3 is TGTGCCAGCAGTGGGACAGGCAACGGTGAAAAACTGTTTTTT. The encoded protein is CASSGTGNGEKLFF.

This chain connects TRBV7-2 to TRBJ2-1; D unclear. Per the germline V gene, CDR1 is SGHTA and CDR2 is FQGNSA. This CDR3 has 15 residues. Trimming shortened V by 1 base and J by 4 bases, and 11 bases separated the two germline ends. CDR3: CASSLDVSGYNEQFF. The DNA of the CDR3 is TGTGCCAGCAGCTTAGACGTATCTGGGTACAATGAGCAGTTCTTC. Full variable domain (missing parts from reference TRBV7-2 and TRBJ2-1): GAGVSQSPSNKVTEKGKDVELRCDPISGHTALYWYRQSLGQGLEFLIYFQGNSAPDKSGLPSDRFSAERTGGSVSTLTIQRTQQEDSAVYLCASSLDVSGYNEQFFGPGTRLTVL.

Only a few counts were recorded for this clone. The chain has TRBV6-5 and TRBJ1-1, with a weak D call TRBD1 (6 bases). Trimming removed 2 bases at V and 1 base at J, with 8 bases between. The CDR3 consists of 14 residues. Germline V CDR1 and CDR2: MNHEY, SVGAGI. The CDR3 sequence is CASSYDRKNTEAFF. The CDR3 bases are TGTGCCAGCAGTTACGACAGGAAGAACACTGAAGCTTTCTTT.

The rearrangement uses TRBV7-8 and TRBJ1-5, with a possible D match to TRBD1 (5 bases). V was trimmed by 6 bases and J by 4 bases, leaving 16 bases between them. The CDR3 length is 15 residues. Germline CDR1 is SGHVS and CDR2 is FQNEAQ. The CDR3 here is CASSLGLPGNQPQHF. The CDR3 region has the DNA TGTGCCAGCAGTTTGGGACTCCCCGGGAATCAGCCCCAGCATTTT.

This clone was found once. The chain carries TRBV5-4 and TRBJ1-2; maybe TRBD1 (5 bases). V was cut by 0 bases and J by 6 bases, with 9 bases left in between. This CDR3 has 13 amino acids. From germline, CDR1 is SGHNT and CDR2 YYREEE (reference sequence). CDR3 loop: CASSLEEGHGYTF. The CDR3 region has the DNA TGTGCCAGCAGCTTGGAGGAGGGACATGGCTACACCTTC.

The chain is built from TRBV7-9 and TRBJ2-1; D may correspond to TRBD1 or TRBD2 (5 bases each). This CDR3 has 14 residues. Germline V gene data show CDR1 as SEHNR and CDR2 as FQNEAQ (reference sequence). With 5 bases removed from V and 6 bases from J, the gap between germline ends came to 14 bases. The DNA of the CDR3 is TGTGCCAGCAGCCTCGAGGGCCAGGGCAATGAGCAGTTCTTC. Encoded protein: CASSLEGQGNEQFF.

The gene calls are TRBV2 and TRBJ1-1; unclear D gene. Germline V gene sequence: CDR1 SNHLY, CDR2 FYNNEI. The CDR3 loop spans 14 amino acids. V was cut by 1 base and J by 8 bases, with 14 bases left in between. CDR3: CASSEDVAVFEAFF. The CDR3 DNA reads TGTGCCAGCAGTGAAGACGTGGCAGTGTTCGAAGCTTTCTTT.

The CDR3 protein is CSVAGPSGREDYGYTF. The CDR3, as DNA: TGCAGCGTTGCGGGGCCGTCGGGTAGGGAGGACTATGGCTACACCTTC. The V and J genes are TRBV29-1 and TRBJ1-2; possibly TRBD1 for D (5 bases). The V gene lost 4 bases and the J gene lost 3 bases, with 21 bases spanning the gap. Germline V gives CDR1 SQVTM, CDR2 ANQGSEA. The CDR3 sequence is 16 residues long.

The chain recombines TRBV5-6 with TRBJ2-2; D might be TRBD1 (6 bases). From germline, CDR1 is SGHDT and CDR2 YYEEEE. Between the trimmed V and J ends, which lost 2 bases and 7 bases, there was a span of 12 bases. The CDR3 runs to 14 residues. CDR3 sequence (DNA): TGTGCCAGCAGCTTAGGCGGCAGGGGCGGGGAGCTGTTTTTT. It encodes CASSLGGRGGELFF.

The chain uses TRBV7-2 and TRBJ2-1, with D tentatively TRBD1 or TRBD2 (5 bases each). V was clipped by 4 bases and J by 15 bases, with 22 bases between them. The CDR3 sequence is 14 residues long. The germline V gene encodes CDR1 SGHTA and CDR2 FQGNSA. CDR3 region: CASSSAGTPGGLFF. The DNA for the CDR3 is TGTGCCAGCAGCTCCGCCGGGACCCCCGGTGGTCTGTTCTTC.